One TCR beta chain is described in this entry. The sample originates from a study of blood T cell repertoires in COVID-19. Looking at the study overall: Material from acute and convalescent COVID-19 was sourced from the United States, Italy and Spain. Sources were T cells, B-cell-depleted T cells, or PBMCs; the material itself was cDNA or gDNA.

Authors' methods: Quantification of nucleated cells was approximated via reference gene primer amplification. TCRdb's table, derived via immunoSEQ multiplex PCR, lists solely in-frame clones and lacks some. D and trimming were read from the DNA, whereas the V and J calls and clone size are those reported in that table. The repertoire holds around 200,000 clones, with 70% to 80% as singletons. Followed longitudinally, the Seattle patients had been enrolled during active infection. The CDR3 is made up of 16 amino acids. V was pared by 3 bases and J by 8 bases, with 11 bases of the junction left unmatched. Germline V gives CDR1 MGHDK, CDR2 SYGVNS.

The sample was peripheral blood. This clonotype was sampled from a woman aged 40 to 50 with COVID-19, enrolled during active disease. This chain connects TRBV25-1 to TRBJ1-4; 8 positions match TRBD1. CDR3 nucleotides: TGTGCCAGCAGTGATCTCAACAGGGGGTTATACGAAAAACTGTTTTTT. This translates into CASSDLNRGLYEKLFF.